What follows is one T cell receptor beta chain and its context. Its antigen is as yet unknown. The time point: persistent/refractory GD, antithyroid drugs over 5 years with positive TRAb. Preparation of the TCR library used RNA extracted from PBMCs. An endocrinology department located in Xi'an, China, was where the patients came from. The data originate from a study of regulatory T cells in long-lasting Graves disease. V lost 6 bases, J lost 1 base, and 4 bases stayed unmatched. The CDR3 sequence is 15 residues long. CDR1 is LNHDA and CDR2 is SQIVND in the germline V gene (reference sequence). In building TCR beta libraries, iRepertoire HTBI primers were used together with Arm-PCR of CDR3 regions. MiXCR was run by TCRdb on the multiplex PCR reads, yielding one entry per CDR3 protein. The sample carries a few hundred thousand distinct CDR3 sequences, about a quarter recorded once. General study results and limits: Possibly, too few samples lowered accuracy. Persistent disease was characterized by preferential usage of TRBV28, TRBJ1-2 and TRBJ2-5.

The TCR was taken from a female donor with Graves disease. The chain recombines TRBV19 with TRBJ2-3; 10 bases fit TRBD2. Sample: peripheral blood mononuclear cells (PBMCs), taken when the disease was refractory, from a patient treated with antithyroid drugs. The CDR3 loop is CASSVGLAGTDTQYF. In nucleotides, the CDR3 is TGTGCCAGTAGCGTAGGACTAGCGGGCACAGATACGCAGTATTTT.